The clone carrying this T cell receptor (beta chain) showed up many times. Its antigen is unidentified. This entry comes from a study of blood T cells in healthy people across ages. As for the study in general: Researchers report that template switching captured about one barcoded beta molecule per two T cells.

Study-level points and caveats: Naive T cell percentage showed a strong correlation with TCR beta diversity.

Sample-barcoded 5' priming and a J-beta primer mix drove a second PCR of roughly 7 to 11 cycles. In TCRdb, the 5' RACE reads were re-called with MiXCR into one record per CDR3 protein. The sample contains under 2 million distinct CDR3 sequences, 30% to 40% of which appear only once. Individuals who donated were healthy Caucasians from Russia aged about 6 to 100. Ten milliliters of peripheral blood were drawn from each donor. Looked up from germline, CDR1 is SQVTM and CDR2 is ANQGSEA. V gave up 6 bases and J gave up 5 bases; unmatched junction bases: 8. This CDR3 has 14 amino acids. Sequenced input: blood. The chain uses TRBV29-1 and TRBJ2-1; the match to TRBD1 covers 9 bases. The receptor was isolated from a woman aged 25-40 years in good health. As DNA, the CDR3 is TGCAGCGTGGACCGGGACAGGGATAACAATGAGCAGTTCTTC. Amino acids: CSVDRDRDNNEQFF.